The 20 T cell receptor beta chains below come from one sample, sequenced in a study of graft-versus-host responses after intestinal transplantation. Clones were read by immunoSEQ multiplex PCR, and TCRdb kept only the in-frame ones, dropping some. Among 11,000 to 15,000 clones, 35% to 40% were seen once, and the ten largest hold 15%. Stimulators, some 200,000 irradiated and violet-dye-labeled cells, were plated with some 200,000 CFSE-labeled responder cells. Here the sequenced sample was alloreactive CD8+ T cells from a mixed lymphocyte reaction culture, taken before intestinal transplant. Noted subset: CFSE-low proliferating T cells sorted from roughly six-day pre-transplant mixed lymphocyte reaction (GvH or HvG direction). Every receptor here comes from a human patient who received an intestinal transplant.

The table lists this clone with a count of one. V and J are TRBV9 and TRBJ2-1, with 11 nucleotides matching TRBD2. This CDR3 is 15 amino acids long. Germline CDR1 SGDLS, CDR2 YYNGEE. Unmatched junction bases numbered 2, after V lost 0 bases and J lost 6 bases. The chain's CDR3 is CASSVDSGGGNEQFF. The CDR3 nucleotides read TGTGCCAGCAGCGTAGATAGCGGGGGGGGCAATGAGCAGTTCTTC.

CDR3 bases: TGCGCCAGCAGCCAAGATGAGGCAGGGTCGAACACTGAAGCTTTCTTT. Encoded protein: CASSQDEAGSNTEAFF. The genes are TRBV4-1 and TRBJ1-1; a weak D match, TRBD1 (5 bases). CDR1 is MGHRA, CDR2 YSYEKL, per germline. Trimming stripped 0 bases from V and 1 base from J, with 12 bases between. CDR3 size: 16 residues.

The rearrangement links TRBV30 to TRBJ1-1, with 9 bases identical to TRBD1. V lost 4 bases to trimming and J lost 7 bases; unmatched junction nucleotides: 4. The CDR3 loop spans 12 amino acids. Per the germline V gene, CDR1 is GTSNPN and CDR2 is SVGIG (reference sequence). Here the CDR3 reads CAWIRQGGEAFF. The CDR3 DNA follows: TGTGCCTGGATTAGACAGGGGGGTGAAGCTTTCTTT. Supplemented by reference TRBV30 and TRBJ1-1, the full variable domain reads SQTIHQWPATLVQPVGSPLSLECTVEGTSNPNLYWYRQAAGRGLQLLFYSVGIGQISSEVPQNLSASRPQDRQFILSSKKLLLSDSGFYLCAWIRQGGEAFFGQGTRLTVV.

This clone was counted a few times. CDR3 coding DNA: TGTGCCAGCAGTTACCTTGTTTCAGGGGACTATGGCTACACCTTC. Translating gives CASSYLVSGDYGYTF. The chain combines TRBV6-5 with TRBJ1-2, with D perhaps matching TRBD1 (6 bases). In germline, CDR1 is MNHEY, CDR2 SVGAGI. CDR3 length: 15 residues. V dropped 2 bases and J dropped 3 bases, with 13 bases sitting between them.

This clone was detected a few times. Other nucleotide sequences in the sample specify the same CDR3. The gene calls are TRBV6-1 and TRBJ2-7; D not resolved. This CDR3 is 13 amino acids long. CDR1 is MNHNS and CDR2 is SASEGT in the germline V gene. Trimming stripped 4 bases from V and 2 bases from J, with 9 bases between. CDR3 residues: CASSARLPYEQYF. In DNA, the CDR3 is TGTGCCAGCAGTGCTAGACTGCCCTACGAGCAGTACTTC.

This chain links TRBV29-1 with TRBJ2-5; 7 bases line up with TRBD1. CDR3 length: 14 amino acids. Germline V gene data show CDR1 as SQVTM and CDR2 as ANQGSEA. Germline trimming cut 4 bases from V and 4 bases from J; bases unmatched to any gene: 9. As DNA, the CDR3 is TGCAGCGTTGTATCCAGGGGGTTGGTAGAGACCCAGTACTTC. Amino acids: CSVVSRGLVETQYF.

V usage is TRBV27 and J usage is TRBJ2-7, with 11 bases identical to TRBD1. This CDR3 comprises 14 residues. The J segment lost 2 bases and the V segment lost 7 bases, leaving 4 bases of the junction unmatched. Per the germline V gene, CDR1 is MNHEY and CDR2 is SMNVEV (reference sequence). The CDR3 sequence: CASTPGQGAYEQYF. The CDR3 DNA sequence: TGTGCCAGCACTCCGGGACAGGGGGCCTACGAGCAGTACTTC.

This chain joins TRBV4-3 and TRBJ1-1; TRBD1 is a possible D gene (6 bases). CDR3 length equals 15 residues. CDR1 is LGHNA and CDR2 is YSLEER in the germline V gene. Deletions cut 0 bases from V and 5 bases from J, with 13 bases between. The CDR3 region is CASSQDRGGSTEAFF. The CDR3 DNA reads as TGCGCCAGCAGCCAAGATAGGGGGGGGTCTACTGAAGCTTTCTTT.

The rearrangement links TRBV10-3 to TRBJ2-7, with D maybe TRBD1 (6 bases). The CDR3 runs 15 residues. V dropped 4 bases and J dropped 1 base, with 14 bases sitting between them. Per germline, CDR1 ENHRY and CDR2 SYGVKD. CDR3: CAISGQATGSYEQYF. CDR3 DNA: TGTGCCATCAGTGGTCAGGCTACAGGGTCCTACGAGCAGTACTTC.

The chain recombines TRBV27 with TRBJ2-1, with TRBD2 matching over 9 bases. The germline V gene has CDR1 MNHEY and CDR2 SMNVEV (reference sequence). After removal of 11 bases from V and 3 bases from J, the junction contained 5 bases not matched to a gene. The CDR3 runs 13 residues. The CDR3 protein is CAVGTSIYNEQFF. CDR3 coding DNA: TGTGCCGTGGGGACTAGCATCTACAATGAGCAGTTCTTC.

This chain joins TRBV14 and TRBJ2-1; D is unclear. The ends were cut back, 0 bases at V and 3 bases at J, with 6 bases in the middle. The CDR3 totals 14 residues. Germline-derived CDR1 and CDR2 are SGHDN and FVKESK. The CDR3 loop is CASSQEGNYNEQFF. CDR3 DNA: TGTGCCAGCAGCCAAGAGGGCAACTACAATGAGCAGTTCTTC.

This clone was counted a few times. The chain couples TRBV19 to TRBJ2-1; D call uncertain. The germline gives CDR1 LNHDA, CDR2 SQIVND (reference sequence). This CDR3 comprises 13 residues. The germline V and J ends were trimmed by 3 bases and 1 base, with 4 bases remaining between them. The CDR3 sequence is CASSIRSYNEQFF. The CDR3 DNA sequence: TGTGCCAGTAGTATCAGGTCCTACAATGAGCAGTTCTTC.

This clone was detected a few times. This chain connects TRBV27 to TRBJ1-1; tentatively, D is TRBD1 (6 bases). Trimming removed 0 bases from V and 1 base from J, with 9 bases in between. The V gene's germline CDR1 is MNHEY and CDR2 SMNVEV (reference sequence). CDR3 length: 15 amino acids. The CDR3 loop reads CASSLSGGANTEAFF. The CDR3 DNA sequence: TGTGCCAGCAGTTTATCAGGGGGAGCGAACACTGAAGCTTTCTTT.

V usage is TRBV6-5 and J usage is TRBJ2-7, with D possibly TRBD2 on 5 matching bases. The V end lost 2 bases, the J end lost 6 bases, and 11 bases lay between the germline ends. The CDR3 length is 13 residues. The germline V gene encodes CDR1 MNHEY and CDR2 SVGAGI. CDR3 sequence: CASSYGSGSEQYF. The CDR3 region has the DNA TGTGCCAGCAGTTACGGCTCGGGGAGCGAGCAGTACTTC.

This clone is medium-sized within its sample. The V call is TRBV6-5, the J call TRBJ2-1; weak D call: TRBD1 (6 bases). Germline lookup yields CDR1 MNHEY and CDR2 SVGAGI. V dropped 6 bases and J dropped 0 bases, with 12 bases sitting between them. The CDR3 consists of 15 residues. The CDR3 DNA sequence: TGTGCCAGCAGCTTCGGGACAAACTCCTACAATGAGCAGTTCTTC. Translation: CASSFGTNSYNEQFF.

This chain joins TRBV7-9 and TRBJ1-1; possibly TRBD1 for D (6 bases). This CDR3 has 14 residues. Germline CDR1 and CDR2: SEHNR and FQNEAQ (reference sequence). V lost 5 bases and J 0 bases, leaving 10 bases between the germline ends. This chain's CDR3 is CASSNGQLNTEAFF. The CDR3 DNA sequence: TGTGCCAGCAGCAACGGACAGCTGAACACTGAAGCTTTCTTT.

This clone was seen a handful of times. The gene calls are TRBV2 and TRBJ2-7, with TRBD2 matching over 9 bases. CDR1 is SNHLY, CDR2 FYNNEI, per germline. The J segment lost 6 bases and the V segment lost 6 bases, leaving 15 bases of the junction unmatched. The CDR3 extends over 16 amino acids. CDR3 bases: TGTGCCAGCAGACCTATCCTCTCGGGACTAGCCGCCGAGCAGTACTTC. It specifies CASRPILSGLAAEQYF.

The V and J genes are TRBV6-4 and TRBJ1-1; 10 bases fit TRBD1. With V trimmed by 0 bases and J by 3 bases, 10 bases remained unmatched. The CDR3 loop spans 18 amino acids. CDR1 and CDR2 from the germline V gene are MRHNA and SNTAGT. The CDR3 DNA is TGTGCCAGCAGTGACTCTTCCTCGGACAGGGGGGAGGACACTGAAGCTTTCTTT. It codes for CASSDSSSDRGEDTEAFF.

This sequence joins TRBV6-1 and TRBJ2-7; D is undetermined. Germline V gene sequence: CDR1 MNHNS, CDR2 SASEGT. This CDR3 is 13 amino acids long. Deletions cut 8 bases from V and 2 bases from J, with 13 bases between. CDR3 DNA sequence: TGTGCCAGCTCCGCCAGGATCCCCTACGAGCAGTACTTC. Amino acids: CASSARIPYEQYF.

The chain combines TRBV4-1 with TRBJ2-7; possible D gene TRBD2, 6 bases. Germline V gives CDR1 MGHRA, CDR2 YSYEKL. The CDR3 extends over 14 amino acids. With 5 bases removed from V and 3 bases from J, the gap between germline ends came to 14 bases. In DNA, the CDR3 is TGCGCCAGCAGCGCCCGGGAGAGAAACTACGAGCAGTACTTC. Residues: CASSARERNYEQYF.